These 9 T cell receptor beta chains share one sample of origin, sequenced in a study of blood T cells in healthy people across ages. A second 7 to 11 cycle PCR used barcoded and J-beta primers. From the 5' RACE reads, TCRdb called clonotypes with MiXCR, one entry per CDR3 protein. The table has 1.8 million or so distinct CDR3 sequences, about 39% seen once. Sequencing input: blood. These receptors all come from a human donor in good health.

This clonotype was counted between two and nine times. V gene TRBV4-3 combines with J gene TRBJ2-1; 12 bases match TRBD2. V was clipped by 0 bases and J by 1 base; unmatched bases: 10. Germline values: CDR1 LGHNA, CDR2 YSLEER. The CDR3 is 20 amino acids. The CDR3 DNA follows: TGCGCCAGCAGCCAAGAAAACGGACTAGCGGGAAGGAGGTCCTACAATGAGCAGTTCTTC. It encodes CASSQENGLAGRRSYNEQFF.

The rearrangement joins TRBV12-3 or TRBV12-4 to TRBJ2-5, with D hard to call. This CDR3 is 14 amino acids long. V was shortened by 3 bases and J by 5 bases, with 13 bases between the two germline ends. CDR3 sequence: CASSFGTIGETQYF. As DNA, the CDR3 is TGTGCCAGCAGTTTCGGAACTATTGGGGAGACCCAGTACTTC.

The gene calls are TRBV10-3 and TRBJ2-2; TRBD1 matches 10 bases. This CDR3 contains 15 residues. In germline, CDR1 is ENHRY, CDR2 SYGVKD. The V segment lost 5 bases and the J segment 3 bases; nucleotides outside the gene matches: 3. The CDR3 DNA reads TGTGCCATCAGTCAGACAGGGGGCTACACCGGGGAGCTGTTTTTT. Encoded protein: CAISQTGGYTGELFF.

The rearrangement links TRBV6-2 or TRBV6-3 to TRBJ2-3, with a tentative D call TRBD2 (7 bases). The CDR3 contains 14 residues. The germline CDR1 and CDR2 sequences are MNHEY and SVGEGT. V lost 6 bases, J lost 4 bases, and 14 bases lay in between. In DNA, the CDR3 is TGTGCCAGCAGAAGAGGGGGGGAGGCAGATACGCAGTATTTT. It encodes CASRRGGEADTQYF.

The chain links TRBV7-8 to TRBJ2-7; the D gene is possibly TRBD2 (6 bases). The germline gives CDR1 SGHVS, CDR2 FQNEAQ. V shed 11 bases and J shed 5 bases, with 28 bases lying between them. This CDR3 contains 16 residues. The CDR3 reads CAGTPRRAGERNEQYF. The CDR3, as DNA: TGTGCCGGCACCCCTCGGAGGGCCGGAGAGCGTAACGAGCAGTACTTC.

The chain has TRBV30 and TRBJ1-2, with D unresolved. The length of the CDR3 is 12 residues. The V end was cut by 2 bases, the J end by 6 bases, with 10 bases between. Germline V gives CDR1 GTSNPN, CDR2 SVGIG (reference sequence). The CDR3 DNA sequence: TGTGCCTGGAGTCGCTCAGAGGATGGCTACACCTTC. Amino acids: CAWSRSEDGYTF.

This clonotype was seen a handful of times. The rearrangement uses TRBV5-4 and TRBJ2-5; the D is unclear. V was shortened by 4 bases and J by 11 bases, with 12 bases between the two germline ends. The CDR3 extends over 11 amino acids. CDR1 SGHNT and CDR2 YYREEE come from the germline V gene (reference sequence). The CDR3: CASSDDLEQYF. CDR3 nucleotides: TGTGCCAGCAGCGACGATCTGGAGCAGTACTTC.

This chain joins TRBV9 and TRBJ2-4, with 13 nucleotides matching TRBD2. The CDR3 is 15 residues long. V gave up 3 bases and J gave up 5 bases; unmatched junction bases: 2. Germline V gives CDR1 SGDLS, CDR2 YYNGEE. Here the CDR3 reads CASSDGTSGENIQYF. The DNA of the CDR3 is TGTGCCAGCAGCGACGGGACTAGCGGGGAAAACATTCAGTACTTC.

This clonotype appeared a few times. J is TRBJ2-5 and V is TRBV7-9, with D possibly matching TRBD1 (5 bases). The germline gives CDR1 SEHNR, CDR2 FQNEAQ (reference sequence). V lost 4 bases and J 5 bases, leaving 17 bases between the germline ends. The length of the CDR3 is 15 residues. This CDR3 reads CASSSIEGAGETQYF. DNA for the CDR3: TGTGCCAGCAGCTCCATAGAAGGGGCCGGGGAGACCCAGTACTTC.